The text below deals with one TCR beta chain. The antigen is unknown. Amplification targeted the TCR beta CDR3 regions, with RNA transcripts as the source material. Investigators did first-round RT-PCR with HTBI primers, then second-round multiplex PCR. Via MiXCR, TCRdb re-called the multiplex PCR reads, giving one row per CDR3 protein. Here the sample spans some 360,000 distinct CDR3 sequences, roughly 15% being singletons. These data belong to a study of Graves' ophthalmopathy and Graves' hyperthyroidism. The CDR3 has 15 amino acids. Germline CDR1 reads MGHDK; CDR2 reads SYGVNS. The junction had 4 bases not matched to a gene; V was cut back by 4 bases and J by 2 bases. Points from the study as a whole: Blood repertoires reportedly contained most expanded thyroid clonotypes above 0.001 frequency. Discrimination between ophthalmopathy and stable hyperthyroidism by a 13-signature model showed nearly 90% sensitivity and over 70% specificity.

If patients had other autoimmune diseases, uncontrolled infections, pregnancy or lactation, they were excluded. The evidence that diagnosis relied on was clinical symptoms, serum thyroxine, TRAb, thyroid ultrasound and orbital computed tomography. The sample comprised peripheral blood. The origin of this receptor is an adult woman with stable Graves' hyperthyroidism. The chain employs TRBV25-1 and TRBJ1-4, with TRBD1 identical over 7 bases. CDR3 coding DNA: TGTGCCAGCAGTGCCGGACAGGCGACTAATGAAAAACTGTTTTTT. Translating gives CASSAGQATNEKLFF.